This T cell receptor (beta chain) was captured by sequencing in a study of T cell repertoires in cytomegalovirus infection. In the study overall: Carrying CMV and the relevant HLA type showed in public TCR beta signatures. Study-level results: Identification of carriers of CMV plus the relevant HLA was achieved through cumulative public TCR beta family frequency. HLA-C-restricted CMV clonotypes gave the most frequent clonotype in two of eight donors.

This clonotype was counted a few times. Its target is not known. The V end was cut by 9 bases, the J end by 1 base, with 16 bases between. The CDR3 is made up of 14 amino acids. Germline CDR1 reads SGHRS; CDR2 reads YFSETQ. From the reads, TCRdb called clonotypes with MiXCR, one entry per CDR3 protein. Among some 180,000 distinct CDR3 sequences listed, approximately 17% were seen once. The clonotype was recovered from a human donor in good health (CMV status not recorded). Some clones in this sample may be carry-over from other donors' samples. The genes are TRBV5-1 and TRBJ1-1; no definite D call. The sequencing input was CD8+ T cells from PBMCs. CDR3 DNA: TGCGCCACCACAGACGGAGCGTGGAACACTGAAGCTTTCTTT. Protein sequence: CATTDGAWNTEAFF.